A single sample gave rise to the 28 T cell receptor beta chains below, sequenced in a study of siplizumab effects on memory and regulatory T cells. Here immunoSEQ multiplex PCR was the method, and the copy in TCRdb shows in-frame clones only, minus some. Counted here are some 62,000 clones, around four fifths occurring once; the ten biggest clones make up approximately 3.8%. The sequencing input was memory CD4+ T cells sorted from blood. The receptors shown here come from a human donor in good health.

This clone came up a few times. V usage is TRBV9 and J usage is TRBJ1-2, with D uncertain. CDR3 length: 13 residues. Germline V gene sequence: CDR1 SGDLS, CDR2 YYNGEE. The V and J ends lost 3 bases and 4 bases respectively, with 10 bases between them. CDR3 sequence (DNA): TGTGCCAGCAGCGCAATTGACACCTATGGCTACACCTTC. This sequence encodes CASSAIDTYGYTF.

This chain links TRBV4-1 with TRBJ2-1; 8 positions agree with TRBD2. This CDR3 contains 17 residues. Germline values: CDR1 MGHRA, CDR2 YSYEKL. The ends lost 4 bases at V and 7 bases at J; junction bases unmatched: 15. CDR3 in amino acids: CASSPAPGTSGGNEQFF. As DNA, the CDR3 is TGCGCCAGCAGCCCAGCCCCCGGGACTAGTGGTGGGAATGAGCAGTTCTTC.

The chain is built from TRBV7-2 and TRBJ2-7; D may match TRBD1 or TRBD2 (5 bases each). V lost 1 base, J lost 2 bases, and 15 bases lay in between. Germline V lookup: CDR1 SGHTA, CDR2 FQGNSA. The CDR3 extends over 16 amino acids. The CDR3 bases are TGTGCCAGCAGCTTAGGGGTGATGGGGGTTACCTACGAGCAGTACTTC. It specifies CASSLGVMGVTYEQYF. The whole variable domain, remainder taken from reference TRBV7-2 and TRBJ2-7, is GAGVSQSPSNKVTEKGKDVELRCDPISGHTALYWYRQSLGQGLEFLIYFQGNSAPDKSGLPSDRFSAERTGGSVSTLTIQRTQQEDSAVYLCASSLGVMGVTYEQYFGPGTRLTVT.

The chain joins TRBV18 to TRBJ1-1; a weak D match, TRBD1 (6 bases). The CDR3 covers 14 residues. V shed 1 base and J shed 1 base, with 7 bases lying between them. Germline CDR1 is KGHSH and CDR2 is LQKENI. DNA for the CDR3: TGTGCCAGCTCACCACTGGGACAGAACACTGAAGCTTTCTTT. Translated: CASSPLGQNTEAFF.

This sequence joins TRBV5-6 and TRBJ2-3, with 7 bases aligning to TRBD1. CDR1 is SGHDT and CDR2 is YYEEEE in the germline V gene. This CDR3 contains 14 residues. V dropped 2 bases and J dropped 4; count of bases not matched to a gene: 4. The CDR3 is CASSLLQGADTQYF. The CDR3 nucleotides are TGTGCCAGCAGCTTACTTCAGGGGGCAGATACGCAGTATTTT.

V is TRBV10-3 and J is TRBJ2-5; a weak D match, TRBD2 (6 bases). CDR3 length: 16 amino acids. Trimming stripped 6 bases from V and 5 bases from J, with 22 bases between. Germline V gene sequence: CDR1 ENHRY, CDR2 SYGVKD. CDR3 in amino acids: CAIRRSEGSRGETQYF. CDR3 sequence (DNA): TGTGCCATCAGGAGGTCCGAGGGCTCCCGGGGGGAGACCCAGTACTTC.

This clone was counted between two and nine times. The chain carries TRBV2 and TRBJ1-5; no definite D call. The germline V gene encodes CDR1 SNHLY and CDR2 FYNNEI. CDR3 length: 14 residues. V was shortened by 2 bases and J by 11 bases, with 16 bases between the two germline ends. The CDR3 bases are TGTGCCAGCAGTGAAACGCCTGACGAGGTGTCCCAGCATTTT. Its translation: CASSETPDEVSQHF. The full variable domain, rest sourced from reference TRBV2 and TRBJ1-5, is EPEVTQTPSHQVTQMGQEVILRCVPISNHLYFYWYRQILGQKVEFLVSFYNNEISEKSEIFDDQFSVERPDGSNFTLKIRSTKLEDSAMYFCASSETPDEVSQHFGDGTRLSIL.

The V call is TRBV29-1, the J call TRBJ2-7, with TRBD2 matching 8 bases. The CDR3 loop spans 16 amino acids. The germline V gene has CDR1 SQVTM and CDR2 ANQGSEA. The V segment lost 4 bases and the J segment 1 base; nucleotides outside the gene matches: 12. CDR3 amino acids: CSVVGVAGIRSYEQYF. The CDR3 region has the DNA TGCAGCGTTGTCGGGGTAGCGGGGATTCGTTCCTACGAGCAGTACTTC.

This clone was seen a handful of times. V and J are TRBV5-1 and TRBJ2-7; D ambiguous. Germline V lookup: CDR1 SGHRS, CDR2 YFSETQ. Trimming cost V 0 bases and J 0 bases, with 10 bases left between them. The CDR3 runs 15 residues. The chain's CDR3 is CASSLAAQSSYEQYF. The CDR3 DNA is TGCGCCAGCAGCTTGGCCGCCCAGAGCTCCTACGAGCAGTACTTC.

The CDR3 bases are TGTGCCAGTAGTATGCGGGTGGCGGGCGGACGAGGGGTGGAGACCCAGTACTTC. This translates into CASSMRVAGGRGVETQYF. The rearrangement joins TRBV19 to TRBJ2-5; D possibly uses TRBD1 or TRBD2 (5 bases each). The germline V gene encodes CDR1 LNHDA and CDR2 SQIVND (reference sequence). The CDR3 contains 18 residues. V was cut by 3 bases and J by 5 bases, with 25 bases left in between.

CDR3 region: CASSPQSGGRRTGELFF. In DNA, the CDR3 is TGTGCCAGCAGCCCTCAGTCGGGAGGGCGAAGAACCGGGGAGCTGTTTTTT. V gene TRBV5-4 combines with J gene TRBJ2-2; 8 bases align to TRBD2. This CDR3 spans 17 amino acids. The germline gives CDR1 SGHNT, CDR2 YYREEE (reference sequence). V lost 4 bases to trimming and J lost 5 bases; unmatched junction nucleotides: 13. The complete variable domain, with remaining parts taken from reference TRBV5-4 and TRBJ2-2, reads ETGVTQSPTHLIKTRGQQVTLRCSSQSGHNTVSWYQQALGQGPQFIFQYYREEENGRGNFPPRFSGLQFPNYSSELNVNALELDDSALYLCASSPQSGGRRTGELFFGEGSRLTVL.

This rearrangement joins TRBV5-1 to TRBJ2-3; possible D gene TRBD2, 5 bases. Germline assignment: CDR1 SGHRS and CDR2 YFSETQ. The CDR3 is 13 amino acids. The V end lost 4 bases, the J end lost 3 bases, and 9 bases lay between the germline ends. The CDR3 DNA reads as TGCGCCAGCAGCCCGGAGGTTACAGATACGCAGTATTTT. Its translation is CASSPEVTDTQYF.

A few counts support this clone. The rearrangement links TRBV12-5 to TRBJ2-7; D not certain. Trimming shortened V by 6 bases and J by 0 bases, and 15 bases separated the two germline ends. The CDR3 loop spans 15 amino acids. Per the germline V gene, CDR1 is LGHNT and CDR2 is FRNRAP. This CDR3 reads CASGKTAAVSYEQYF. The CDR3 coding sequence is TGTGCTAGTGGAAAGACCGCGGCGGTCTCCTACGAGCAGTACTTC.

V is TRBV5-1 and J is TRBJ2-1; 8 bases are a match to TRBD1. The V and J ends lost 6 bases and 7 bases, in that order; junction bases with no gene match: 12. This CDR3 contains 15 residues. The germline CDR1 and CDR2 sequences are SGHRS and YFSETQ. The CDR3 DNA reads TGCGCCAGCACCCCCATGACAGGGGATAGGAATGAGCAGTTCTTC. It specifies CASTPMTGDRNEQFF.

This clone was detected a few times. The chain couples TRBV10-3 to TRBJ1-1; 8 bases fit TRBD1. J lost 0 bases, V lost 10 bases, and 16 bases had no gene match. Germline assignment: CDR1 ENHRY and CDR2 SYGVKD. The CDR3 has 17 residues. CDR3 protein: CATMPRTGGEVNTEAFF. The CDR3 coding sequence is TGTGCCACCATGCCTAGAACAGGGGGAGAGGTGAACACTGAAGCTTTCTTT.

This clone has just one count. Written as DNA, the CDR3 is TGCGCCAGCAGCTTGGGCCCTGGAGGGGACTATGGCTACACCTTC. Amino acid sequence: CASSLGPGGDYGYTF. This chain connects TRBV5-1 to TRBJ1-2; D may be TRBD1 (5 bases). CDR3 length equals 15 residues. Between the trimmed V and J ends, which lost 0 bases and 3 bases, there was a span of 12 bases. The germline V gene encodes CDR1 SGHRS and CDR2 YFSETQ. Drawing the rest from reference TRBV5-1 and TRBJ1-2, the complete variable domain is KAGVTQTPRYLIKTRGQQVTLSCSPISGHRSVSWYQQTPGQGLQFLFEYFSETQRNKGNFPGRFSGRQFSNSRSEMNVSTLELGDSALYLCASSLGPGGDYGYTFGSGTRLTVV.

The genes are TRBV6-5 and TRBJ2-5, with 10 bases lining up with TRBD1. V dropped 6 bases and J dropped 2; count of bases not matched to a gene: 0. The CDR3 covers 13 residues. Germline V lookup: CDR1 MNHEY, CDR2 SVGAGI. The CDR3 sequence is CASRDRGQETQYF. In DNA, the CDR3 is TGTGCCAGCAGGGACAGGGGGCAAGAGACCCAGTACTTC.

The chain combines TRBV5-1 with TRBJ1-2; 8 positions agree with TRBD1. CDR1 and CDR2 (germline): SGHRS, YFSETQ. Trimming cost V 0 bases and J 6 bases; bases outside gene matches: 4. The CDR3 runs 14 residues. The CDR3, as DNA: TGCGCCAGCAGCTTGGGGACAGGGAACGATGGCTACACCTTC. Translated, it gives CASSLGTGNDGYTF.

This clone was observed once. The CDR3 sequence is CASRGSQPSYEQYF. The CDR3 nucleotides are TGTGCCAGTAGAGGTTCACAACCTTCCTACGAGCAGTACTTC. This chain uses TRBV19 with TRBJ2-7; D call uncertain. Deletions cut 6 bases from V and 1 base from J, with 13 bases between. The CDR3 length is 14 residues. From germline, CDR1 is LNHDA and CDR2 SQIVND (reference sequence).

The genes are TRBV2 and TRBJ2-1, with TRBD2 matching 9 bases. Trimming cost V 6 bases and J 1 base; bases outside gene matches: 4. The CDR3 has 15 amino acids. Per the germline V gene, CDR1 is SNHLY and CDR2 is FYNNEI. CDR3 sequence: CASSPLAGSYNEQFF. CDR3 nucleotides: TGTGCCAGCAGCCCCCTAGCGGGGTCCTACAATGAGCAGTTCTTC.

About this clone itself: One end of the junction is discordant with germline, which a read error may explain. This chain links TRBV18 with TRBJ2-1; TRBD2 aligns across 9 bases. Looked up from germline, CDR1 is KGHSH and CDR2 is LQKENI. CDR3 length: 11 amino acids. The chain's CDR3 is CASSRREGQVF. The CDR3 coding sequence is TGTGCCAGCTCACGGCGGGAGGGCCAGGTCTTC.

V is TRBV5-1 and J is TRBJ2-1; the D gene is possibly TRBD1 (5 bases). Trimming left V 0 bases short and J 6 bases short, with 10 bases between. Germline CDR1 reads SGHRS; CDR2 reads YFSETQ. The CDR3 is 14 amino acids. The CDR3 region has the DNA TGCGCCAGCAGCTTGGACGGCAGGGTCAATGAGCAGTTCTTC. Protein sequence: CASSLDGRVNEQFF. The variable domain in full, completed from reference TRBV5-1 and TRBJ2-1, reads KAGVTQTPRYLIKTRGQQVTLSCSPISGHRSVSWYQQTPGQGLQFLFEYFSETQRNKGNFPGRFSGRQFSNSRSEMNVSTLELGDSALYLCASSLDGRVNEQFFGPGTRLTVL.

This chain uses TRBV4-2 with TRBJ1-2; 8 nucleotides align to TRBD1. Germline CDR1 is LGHNA and CDR2 is YNFKEQ. CDR3 length: 13 amino acids. The V and J ends lost 1 base and 5 bases, in that order; junction bases with no gene match: 0. The CDR3 is CASSQGTGYGYTF. The CDR3 DNA follows: TGTGCCAGCAGCCAAGGGACAGGGTATGGCTACACCTTC.

The chain carries TRBV7-9 and TRBJ2-7; D is unresolved. The CDR3 is 11 amino acids. Deletions cut 5 bases from V and 5 bases from J, with 7 bases between. Germline V CDR1 and CDR2: SEHNR, FQNEAQ (reference sequence). This chain's CDR3 is CASSPLNEQYF. The CDR3 region has the DNA TGTGCCAGCAGCCCCCTCAACGAGCAGTACTTC.

The V gene is TRBV4-2, the J gene TRBJ2-4, with D unclear. Germline CDR1 LGHNA, CDR2 YNFKEQ. This CDR3 contains 12 residues. The V end lost 0 bases, the J end lost 7 bases, and 4 bases lay between the germline ends. The CDR3 region is CASSQDFNIQYF. The CDR3 DNA reads TGTGCCAGCAGCCAAGATTTCAACATTCAGTACTTC.

This chain links TRBV9 with TRBJ2-7; 9 bases align to TRBD1. Germline CDR1 reads SGDLS; CDR2 reads YYNGEE. The length of the CDR3 is 15 residues. The V segment lost 3 bases and the J segment 6 bases; nucleotides outside the gene matches: 10. The CDR3, as DNA: TGTGCCAGCAGCGCTTCGGACAGGGGACAAGGCGAGCAGTACTTC. Translating it yields CASSASDRGQGEQYF.

V usage is TRBV2 and J usage is TRBJ1-5; a weak D match, TRBD1 (5 bases). Germline CDR1 is SNHLY and CDR2 is FYNNEI. The germline V and J ends were trimmed by 4 bases and 7 bases, with 23 bases remaining between them. The CDR3 runs 17 residues. The DNA of the CDR3 is TGTGCCAGCAGTGTTTTGGCAGGGAGTAGCTTCGGGCAGCCCCAGCATTTT. This encodes CASSVLAGSSFGQPQHF.

The chain joins TRBV2 to TRBJ2-7; D is ambiguous. V lost 6 bases to trimming and J lost 6 bases, with 18 bases between them. The CDR3 spans 14 residues. Germline V gene lookup returns CDR1 SNHLY and CDR2 FYNNEI. CDR3 loop: CASSPGLKLPEQYF. As DNA, the CDR3 is TGTGCCAGCAGCCCGGGCCTAAAATTGCCCGAGCAGTACTTC. The full variable domain, in which reference TRBV2 and TRBJ2-7 provide the parts outside the CDR3, is EPEVTQTPSHQVTQMGQEVILRCVPISNHLYFYWYRQILGQKVEFLVSFYNNEISEKSEIFDDQFSVERPDGSNFTLKIRSTKLEDSAMYFCASSPGLKLPEQYFGPGTRLTVT.